This entry is about one TCR beta chain. Its antigen is as yet unknown. The data were obtained in a study of beta chain features in type 1 diabetes. Study-wide results and limits: Naive, central memory and regulatory TCRB repertoires appeared more similar among patients than healthy donors.

Stem cell-like memory, regulatory, central memory and naive CD4+ cells were sorted via CD45RO/CCR7/CD25/CD127/CD95/CD27. Isolated RNA was reverse transcribed in full, so expressed TCRB transcripts were sequenced. Regulatory, naive and central memory T cell samples averaged approximately 3.3 million reads. Clones were sequenced by immunoSEQ multiplex PCR, and TCRdb holds only the in-frame ones, with some missing. The sample holds about 140,000 clones, less than 9% seen once. The origin of this receptor is a young woman in good health. The sequenced sample was central memory CD4+ T cells from blood.

The DNA of the CDR3 is TGTGCCAGCAGCTTAGGTGCTAGCGGGTCCGGGGAGCTGTTTTTT. Its translation is CASSLGASGSGELFF. The chain links TRBV7-6 to TRBJ2-2; 8 positions match TRBD2. CDR1 is SGHVS and CDR2 is FNYEAQ in the germline V gene. This CDR3 has 15 residues. The J segment lost 6 bases and the V segment lost 1 base, leaving 4 bases of the junction unmatched.